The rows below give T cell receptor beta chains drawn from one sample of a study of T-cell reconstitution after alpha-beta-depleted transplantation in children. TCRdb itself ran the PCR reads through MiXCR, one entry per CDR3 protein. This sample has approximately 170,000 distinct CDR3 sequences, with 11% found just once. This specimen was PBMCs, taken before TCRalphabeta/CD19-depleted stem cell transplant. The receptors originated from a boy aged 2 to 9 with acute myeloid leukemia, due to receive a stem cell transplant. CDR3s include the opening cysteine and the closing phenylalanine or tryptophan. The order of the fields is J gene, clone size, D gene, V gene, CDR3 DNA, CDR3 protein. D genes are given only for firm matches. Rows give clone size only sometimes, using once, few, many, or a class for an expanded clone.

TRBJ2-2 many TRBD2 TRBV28 TGTGCCAGCAGTTTATCCGGACTAGCGATCGGGGCCGGGGAGCTGTTTTTT CASSLSGLAIGAGELFF
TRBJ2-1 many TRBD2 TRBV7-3 TGTGCCAGCAGCTTAAGACTAGCTTATCCCAATGAGCAGTTCTTC CASSLRLAYPNEQFF
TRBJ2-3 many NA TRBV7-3 TGTGCCAGCAGCCTATACAGCGGGACATACACAGATACGCAGTATTTT CASSLYSGTYTDTQYF
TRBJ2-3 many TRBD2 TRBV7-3 TGTGCCAGCAGCTTCAACGGGAGGGCCGCCGCGGATACGCAGTATTTT CASSFNGRAAADTQYF
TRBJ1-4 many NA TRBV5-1 TGCGCCAGCAGCTTGGACGACAGTTTCGGAAAACTGTTTTTT CASSLDDSFGKLFF
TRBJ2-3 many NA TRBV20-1 TGCAGTGTCCCGGGAGTAGAAATAGATACGCAGTATTTT CSVPGVEIDTQYF
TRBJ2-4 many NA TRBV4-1 TGCGCCAGCAGCCAAGCGGGAGCCAAAAACATTCAGTACTTC CASSQAGAKNIQYF
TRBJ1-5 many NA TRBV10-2 TGCGCCAGCAGTGACCGGGGGATTACCAATCAGCCCCAGCATTTT CASSDRGITNQPQHF
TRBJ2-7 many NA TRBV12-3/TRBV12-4 TGTGCCAGCAGCTTGTCCTCCGGCTACGAGCAGTACTTC CASSLSSGYEQYF
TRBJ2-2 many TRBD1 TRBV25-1 TGTGCCAGCAGCCGCATCCGGACAGGGCGAGTCCCCGGGGAGCTGTTTTTT CASSRIRTGRVPGELFF
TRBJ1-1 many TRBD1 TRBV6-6 TGTGCCAGCAGTGGGGACAGGGGTACTGAAGCTTTCTTT CASSGDRGTEAFF
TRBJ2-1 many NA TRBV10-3 TGTGCCATCAGGGGGTCTCTTAGCTCCTACAATGAGCAGTTCTTC CAIRGSLSSYNEQFF
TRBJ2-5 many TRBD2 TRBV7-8 TGTGCCAGCAGCTCCCCACTAGCGGGAGGGCGTGAGACCCAGTACTTC CASSSPLAGGRETQYF
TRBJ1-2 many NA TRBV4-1 TGCGCCAGCAGCCTCCGAGAGGGGGACCTCTATGGCTACACCTTC CASSLREGDLYGYTF
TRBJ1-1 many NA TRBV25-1 TGTGCCAGCAGTGAATTGGGAGGAGATAACACTGAAGCTTTCTTT CASSELGGDNTEAFF
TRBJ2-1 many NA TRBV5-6 TGTGCCAGCAGCTACGCCGGGACAACGTACAATGAGCAGTTCTTC CASSYAGTTYNEQFF
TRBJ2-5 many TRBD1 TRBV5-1 TGCGCCAGCAGCCTAAAGGGGACAGTACAAGAGACCCAGTACTTC CASSLKGTVQETQYF
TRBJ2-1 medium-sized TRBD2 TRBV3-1 TGTGCCAGCAGCCTTTTCCTAGCGGGAGGGTACAATGAGCAGTTCTTC CASSLFLAGGYNEQFF
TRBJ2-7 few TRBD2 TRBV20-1 TGCAGTGCCCCCAAAGCGGGAGGGGACGAGCAGTACTTC CSAPKAGGDEQYF
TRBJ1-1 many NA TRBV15 TGTGCCACCAGCCCAGGGGAGAACACTGAAGCTTTCTTT CATSPGENTEAFF
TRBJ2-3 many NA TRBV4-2 TGTGCCAGCAGCCAAGGACGTTTAGATACGCAGTATTTT CASSQGRLDTQYF
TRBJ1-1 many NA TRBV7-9 TGTGCCAGCAGCGATGACAGGAAACTGAACACTGAAGCTTTCTTT CASSDDRKLNTEAFF
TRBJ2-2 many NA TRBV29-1 TGCAGCGTCCCAGGGGCTTGGGAAGAGCTGTTTTTT CSVPGAWEELFF
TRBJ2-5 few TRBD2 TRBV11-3 TGTGCCAGCAGCTCTACGGGGGGAGAGACCCAGTACTTC CASSSTGGETQYF
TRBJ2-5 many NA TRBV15 TGTGCCACCAGCAGCAGGGTAGGAGAGACCCAGTACTTC CATSSRVGETQYF
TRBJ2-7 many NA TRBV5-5 TGTGCCAGCAGCTCAATCCGTCGTTACGAGCAGTACTTC CASSSIRRYEQYF
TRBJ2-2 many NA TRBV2 TGTGCCAGAGGGGCAGGGAGGAACACCGGGGAGCTGTTTTTT CARGAGRNTGELFF
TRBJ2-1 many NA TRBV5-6 TGTGCCAGCAGCTTGATTAGTGTAAGTTACAATGAGCAGTTCTTC CASSLISVSYNEQFF
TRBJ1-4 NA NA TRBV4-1 TGCGCTAGCAGCCCACCGGTGACAAGAAATTATGAAAAACTGTTTTTT CASSPPVTRNYEKLFF
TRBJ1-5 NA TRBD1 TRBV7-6 TGTGCCAGCAGCTTAGCGGGTACCGGGACAGGGTTCTTACAGCCCCAGCATTTT CASSLAGTGTGFLQPQHF
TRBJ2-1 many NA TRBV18 TGTGCCAGCTCACCACTCACAGACAATGAGCAGTTCTTC CASSPLTDNEQFF
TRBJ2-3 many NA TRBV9 TGTGCCAGCAGCGGAGGAGCAGATACGCAGTATTTT CASSGGADTQYF
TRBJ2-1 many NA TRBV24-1 TGTGCCACCAGTGGGTTCGGGACGAGCAATGAGCAGTTCTTC CATSGFGTSNEQFF
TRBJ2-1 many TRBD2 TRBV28 TGTGCCAGCAGTTTAATAGCGACTAGCCGAAATGAGCAGTTCTTC CASSLIATSRNEQFF
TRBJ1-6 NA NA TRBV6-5 TGTGCCAGCAGTTACCGCGGGTCCTATAGGCCCCTCCACTTT CASSYRGSYRPLHF
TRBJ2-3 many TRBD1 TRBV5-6 TGTGCCAGCACAATAAACCGGGACAGGGGGCAAGGAGATACGCAGTATTTT CASTINRDRGQGDTQYF
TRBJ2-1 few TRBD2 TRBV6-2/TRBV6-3 TGTGCCAGCAGTTCAACTAGCGAGTACAATGAGCAGTTCTTC CASSSTSEYNEQFF